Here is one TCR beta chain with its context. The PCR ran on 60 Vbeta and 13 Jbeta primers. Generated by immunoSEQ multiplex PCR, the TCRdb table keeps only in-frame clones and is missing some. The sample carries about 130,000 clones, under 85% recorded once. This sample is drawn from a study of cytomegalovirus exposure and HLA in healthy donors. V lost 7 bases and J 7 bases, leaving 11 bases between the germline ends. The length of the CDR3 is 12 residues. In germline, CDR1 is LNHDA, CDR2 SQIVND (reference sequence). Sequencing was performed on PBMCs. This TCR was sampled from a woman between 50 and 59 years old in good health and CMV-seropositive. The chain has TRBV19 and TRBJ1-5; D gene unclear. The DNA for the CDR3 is TGTGCCAGTACCACTGGAGGGCAGCCCCAGCATTTT. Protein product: CASTTGGQPQHF.